This TCR beta chain was sequenced in a study of metastatic and nonmetastatic thyroid tumors. Overall study findings and caveats: Significantly higher TCR beta diversity was reportedly seen in malignant thyroid tumors than benign nodules, in blood and tumor.

MiXCR was used by TCRdb to re-call the PCR reads. The profile shows about 17,000 clones, around 16% of them singletons. CDR3 length: 14 amino acids. Germline CDR1 LGHNA, CDR2 YSLEER. Trimming removed 4 bases from V and 2 bases from J; junction bases left unmatched: 3. This clone is classed as medium-sized. Its target is not known. There were no patients who had received any treatment before thyroid surgery. J is TRBJ2-7 and V is TRBV4-3, with TRBD1 matching 9 bases. This TCR came from a male donor with papillary thyroid cancer or a benign thyroid nodule (not recorded which). Some clones in this sample may be carry-over from other donors' samples. The sample consisted of blood. The CDR3 region has the DNA TGCGCCAGCAGCCCGGGGACAGGGACCTACGAGCAGTACTTC. This gives the protein CASSPGTGTYEQYF.